These 3 T cell receptor beta chains share one sample of origin, sequenced in a study of regulatory T cells in long-lasting Graves disease. The TCR beta library used iRepertoire HTBI primers with Arm-PCR amplification of CDR3. TCRdb used MiXCR to reprocess the multiplex PCR reads, holding one entry per CDR3 protein. This table has about 620,000 distinct CDR3 sequences, 15% to 20% appearing once. Time point described: newly diagnosed GD, antithyroid drugs for less than 3 months. RNA extracted from PBMCs served as the sequencing template. The same sample was also used in a study of T cells in Graves' hyperthyroidism and ophthalmopathy.

The source material was peripheral blood mononuclear cells (PBMCs), sampled at new diagnosis, from a patient treated with antithyroid drugs. These TCRs come from a woman in her thirties with Graves disease.

This clonotype was seen repeatedly, ten times or more. This chain links TRBV7-2 with TRBJ1-2, with no clear D. The CDR3 runs 17 residues. Trimming stripped 2 bases from V and 6 bases from J, with 22 bases between. Germline loops: CDR1 SGHTA, CDR2 FQGNSA. CDR3 nucleotides: TGTGCCAGCAGCTTACGAGATAATGCGCAGCTCGGGGATGGCTACACCTTC. As protein: CASSLRDNAQLGDGYTF.

The genes are TRBV4-1 and TRBJ2-1; TRBD1 matches 11 bases. With V trimmed by 2 bases and J by 7 bases, 4 bases remained unmatched. The V gene's germline CDR1 is MGHRA and CDR2 YSYEKL. This CDR3 spans 15 amino acids. As DNA, the CDR3 is TGCGCCAGCAGCCAACCGGGACAGGGGGAAAATGAGCAGTTCTTC. Translation gives CASSQPGQGENEQFF.

This clonotype was detected many times. The V gene is TRBV3-1, the J gene TRBJ2-1; 9 bases are shared with TRBD2. The ends lost 6 bases at V and 2 bases at J; junction bases unmatched: 2. Germline V gene lookup returns CDR1 LGHDT and CDR2 YNNKEL (reference sequence). The CDR3 is 14 residues long. DNA of the CDR3: TGTGCCAGCAGGCCTAGCGGGACCTACAATGAGCAGTTCTTC. Its translation is CASRPSGTYNEQFF.